Sequencing of this TCR beta chain was carried out in a study of blood T cell repertoires in COVID-19. Study-wide context: The United States, Italy and Spain supplied acute and convalescent COVID-19 samples. In each case, the material was cDNA or gDNA derived from T cells, B-cell-depleted T cells, or PBMCs.

This CDR3 contains 15 residues. Germline loops: CDR1 LNHDA, CDR2 SQIVND (reference sequence). V lost 7 bases and J 2 bases, leaving 15 bases between the germline ends. Authors' methods: How many nucleated cells were present was estimated from reference gene primer amplification. The table came from immunoSEQ multiplex PCR; TCRdb's copy has only in-frame clones and leaves some out. V and J calls and clone size follow that table, whereas D and trimming were derived from the DNA. The sample carries more than 60,000 clones, 88% recorded once. This TCR was sampled from a woman aged 45 to 65 with active or convalescent COVID-19. The chain carries TRBV19 and TRBJ1-5; D unresolved. Sequencing was done on a sample of peripheral blood. CDR3 sequence reads: CASTAGNHGNQPQHF. CDR3 sequence (DNA): TGTGCCAGTACCGCGGGGAATCACGGCAATCAGCCCCAGCATTTT. Looking up the rest from reference TRBV19 and TRBJ1-5 gives the full variable domain: DGGITQSPKYLFRKEGQNVTLSCEQNLNHDAMYWYRQDPGQGLRLIYYSQIVNDFQKGDIAEGYSVSREKKESFPLTVTSAQKNPTAFYLCASTAGNHGNQPQHFGDGTRLSIL.